A selection of T cell receptor beta chains follows, all from one sample in a study of siplizumab effects on memory and regulatory T cells. The data were produced by immunoSEQ multiplex PCR, yet TCRdb's version contains in-frame clones alone and is incomplete. The data hold approximately 1,200 clones, with under 85% observed a single time. Sample: TEMRA CD8+ T cells sorted from blood. Receptors were obtained from a human donor in good health. Both conserved end residues are part of each CDR3. A D gene is named only where the DNA matches it firmly. Some rows have no size entry. The others give once, few or many, or a class for an expanded clone.

clone_size: NA; v_call: TRBV2; j_call: TRBJ2-7; d_call: TRBD2; cdr3_length: 19; cdr3_nt: TGTGCCAGCAGGGGGGGCAGGGGGCTAACTAGCGGGAGCCAGTGGGAGCAGTACTTC; cdr3_aa: CASRGGRGLTSGSQWEQYF
clone_size: once; v_call: TRBV5-6; j_call: TRBJ2-1; d_call: TRBD2; cdr3_length: 14; cdr3_nt: TGTGCCAGCAGACACTCTGGCGGGAGTATAGGGCAGTTCTTC; cdr3_aa: CASRHSGGSIGQFF
clone_size: NA; v_call: TRBV30; j_call: TRBJ2-1; d_call: NA; cdr3_length: 14; cdr3_nt: TGTGCCTGGAGTGTAATCGGGCCTGGGGGGGAGCAGTTCTTC; cdr3_aa: CAWSVIGPGGEQFF
clone_size: NA; v_call: TRBV9; j_call: TRBJ1-1; d_call: NA; cdr3_length: 12; cdr3_nt: TGTGCCACAGGAGGACTGAACACTGAAGCTTTCTTT; cdr3_aa: CATGGLNTEAFF
clone_size: NA; v_call: TRBV28; j_call: TRBJ1-5; d_call: TRBD1; cdr3_length: 15; cdr3_nt: TGTGCCAGCAGTTTAATGGGACAGGGTAATCAGCCCCAGCATTTT; cdr3_aa: CASSLMGQGNQPQHF
clone_size: NA; v_call: TRBV29-1; j_call: TRBJ2-7; d_call: NA; cdr3_length: 16; cdr3_nt: TGCAGCGTTGAAATCGGAATGTTCCCAAGCTCCTACGAGCAGTACTTC; cdr3_aa: CSVEIGMFPSSYEQYF
clone_size: NA; v_call: TRBV7-4; j_call: TRBJ2-1; d_call: TRBD2; cdr3_length: 15; cdr3_nt: TGTGCCAGCAGCCCCCTTAGCGGGAGGGTCGATGAGCAGTTCTTC; cdr3_aa: CASSPLSGRVDEQFF
clone_size: NA; v_call: TRBV9; j_call: TRBJ1-4; d_call: NA; cdr3_length: 12; cdr3_nt: TGTGCCAGCAGCGGATCTAATGAAAAACTGTTTTTT; cdr3_aa: CASSGSNEKLFF
clone_size: NA; v_call: TRBV12-5; j_call: TRBJ2-6; d_call: NA; cdr3_length: 18; cdr3_nt: TGTGCTAGTGGTCGGGTGTCTGCAGGACAAAGTCGGGCCAACGTCCTGACTTTC; cdr3_aa: CASGRVSAGQSRANVLTF
clone_size: NA; v_call: TRBV4-1; j_call: TRBJ2-2; d_call: NA; cdr3_length: 15; cdr3_nt: TGCGCCAGCAGCCAGATGGGCCGGGGGACCGGGGAGCTGTTTTTT; cdr3_aa: CASSQMGRGTGELFF
clone_size: NA; v_call: TRBV6-5; j_call: TRBJ2-3; d_call: TRBD2; cdr3_length: 15; cdr3_nt: TGTGCCAGCAGTTACATTAGCGGGAGGGCAGATACGCAGTATTTT; cdr3_aa: CASSYISGRADTQYF
clone_size: NA; v_call: TRBV7-9; j_call: TRBJ2-1; d_call: NA; cdr3_length: 13; cdr3_nt: TGTGCTATTGTCGGGAGTAATTACAATGAGCAGTTCTTC; cdr3_aa: CAIVGSNYNEQFF
clone_size: once; v_call: TRBV6-6; j_call: TRBJ2-2; d_call: NA; cdr3_length: 14; cdr3_nt: TGTGCCAGCAGTTACTCTGGCCTAGCCGGGGAGCTGTTTTTT; cdr3_aa: CASSYSGLAGELFF
clone_size: few; v_call: TRBV4-1; j_call: TRBJ2-1; d_call: NA; cdr3_length: 16; cdr3_nt: TGCGCCAGCAGCCAACTGACGGGCCGGAGCTACAATGAGCAGTTCTTC; cdr3_aa: CASSQLTGRSYNEQFF
clone_size: NA; v_call: TRBV25-1; j_call: TRBJ1-1; d_call: NA; cdr3_length: 15; cdr3_nt: TGTGCCAGCAGTGAAGGGAGGGGACTGAACACTGAAGCTTTCTTT; cdr3_aa: CASSEGRGLNTEAFF
clone_size: NA; v_call: TRBV7-6; j_call: TRBJ2-2; d_call: NA; cdr3_length: 14; cdr3_nt: TGTGCCAGCACCTCGGAGGGGGGTACCGGGGAGCTGTTTTTT; cdr3_aa: CASTSEGGTGELFF
clone_size: NA; v_call: TRBV11-1; j_call: TRBJ2-2; d_call: NA; cdr3_length: 14; cdr3_nt: TGTGCCAGCAGCTTAGAGGTCCTCACCGGGGAGCTGTTTTTT; cdr3_aa: CASSLEVLTGELFF
clone_size: NA; v_call: TRBV7-3; j_call: TRBJ1-2; d_call: NA; cdr3_length: 15; cdr3_nt: TGTGCCAGCAGCTTATACGGGGGCCCTAACTATGGCTACACCTTC; cdr3_aa: CASSLYGGPNYGYTF
clone_size: NA; v_call: TRBV7-9; j_call: TRBJ2-1; d_call: TRBD2; cdr3_length: 14; cdr3_nt: TGTGCCAGCAGAGCGGGAGGGCCCTACAATGAGCAGTTCTTC; cdr3_aa: CASRAGGPYNEQFF
clone_size: NA; v_call: TRBV9; j_call: TRBJ2-2; d_call: NA; cdr3_length: 16; cdr3_nt: TGTGCCAGCAGCTCGAAGGGGGGAGGCGCGACCGGGGAGCTGTTTTTT; cdr3_aa: CASSSKGGGATGELFF
clone_size: NA; v_call: TRBV7-8; j_call: TRBJ2-7; d_call: NA; cdr3_length: 12; cdr3_nt: TGTGCCAGCAGCTTAGTGTTCTACGAGCAGTACTTC; cdr3_aa: CASSLVFYEQYF
clone_size: NA; v_call: TRBV7-2; j_call: TRBJ2-2; d_call: NA; cdr3_length: 14; cdr3_nt: TGTGCCAGCAGCCCAAAGACAAACACCGGGGAGCTGTTTTTT; cdr3_aa: CASSPKTNTGELFF
clone_size: NA; v_call: TRBV30; j_call: TRBJ1-5; d_call: NA; cdr3_length: 16; cdr3_nt: TGTGCCTGGAGTAAGGCAGACGGCTTTGGCAATCAGCCCCAGCATTTT; cdr3_aa: CAWSKADGFGNQPQHF
clone_size: NA; v_call: TRBV7-2; j_call: TRBJ1-1; d_call: NA; cdr3_length: 16; cdr3_nt: TGCGCCAGCAGCCAGGCCCGGGACTCAGCGAACACTGAAGCTTTCTTT; cdr3_aa: CASSQARDSANTEAFF
clone_size: NA; v_call: TRBV27; j_call: TRBJ2-7; d_call: NA; cdr3_length: 14; cdr3_nt: TGTGCCAGCAGTTTTTCCCAGGTTGGGTACGAGCAGTACTTC; cdr3_aa: CASSFSQVGYEQYF
clone_size: NA; v_call: TRBV5-1; j_call: TRBJ1-1; d_call: NA; cdr3_length: 13; cdr3_nt: TGCGCCAGCAGCTTGGTTGTTAACACTGAAGCTTTCTTT; cdr3_aa: CASSLVVNTEAFF
clone_size: once; v_call: TRBV28; j_call: TRBJ2-3; d_call: NA; cdr3_length: 15; cdr3_nt: TGTGCCAGCAGTTTGTTTGCGGACCCCACAGATACGCAGTATTTT; cdr3_aa: CASSLFADPTDTQYF
clone_size: NA; v_call: TRBV2; j_call: TRBJ2-7; d_call: TRBD2; cdr3_length: 14; cdr3_nt: TGTGCCAGCAGTGGGTTAGCGGGGGCCCGCGAGCAGTACTTC; cdr3_aa: CASSGLAGAREQYF
clone_size: NA; v_call: TRBV9; j_call: TRBJ1-5; d_call: NA; cdr3_length: 13; cdr3_nt: TGTGCCAGCAGCGTAGGGGACAATCAGCCCCAGCATTTT; cdr3_aa: CASSVGDNQPQHF
clone_size: NA; v_call: TRBV20-1; j_call: TRBJ1-2; d_call: NA; cdr3_length: 9; cdr3_nt: TGCAGTGCTGACAGACAGTACACCTTC; cdr3_aa: CSADRQYTF
clone_size: NA; v_call: TRBV5-4; j_call: TRBJ2-2; d_call: NA; cdr3_length: 15; cdr3_nt: TGTGCCAGCAGCTTGGGGCAGAGGAACACCGGGGAGCTGTTTTTT; cdr3_aa: CASSLGQRNTGELFF
clone_size: NA; v_call: TRBV5-5; j_call: TRBJ1-1; d_call: NA; cdr3_length: 16; cdr3_nt: TGCGCCAGCAGCCAGGCCCGGGACTCAGCGAACACTGAAGCTTTCTTT; cdr3_aa: CASSQARDSANTEAFF